The T cell receptor (beta chain) under discussion was sequenced for a study of cytomegalovirus exposure and HLA in healthy donors. A multiplex PCR was run with 60 Vbeta primers and 13 Jbeta primers. Clones were read by immunoSEQ multiplex PCR, and TCRdb kept only the in-frame ones, dropping some. The repertoire holds some 170,000 clones, with roughly 79% as singletons. A note on this clone: Its specificity is not known.

Per germline, CDR1 MNHNS and CDR2 SASEGT. CDR3 length: 14 residues. Trimming shortened V by 2 bases and J by 4 bases, and 11 bases separated the two germline ends. Whole-study findings and limits: TRBV6-2, TRBV6-3 and some other V segments were excluded as indistinguishable. A later analysis appeared to link common viral pathogens to several of the most significant clusters.

Sequenced sample: PBMCs. The chain couples TRBV6-1 to TRBJ2-5, with D tentatively TRBD2 (6 bases). This TCR derives from a male donor in good health and CMV-seronegative. CDR3 region: CASSELGSGETQYF. The CDR3 bases are TGTGCCAGCAGTGAACTTGGTAGCGGAGAGACCCAGTACTTC.